These 14 T cell receptor beta chains share one sample of origin, sequenced in a study of T cell changes during pregnancy in multiple sclerosis. Repertoires were generated with immunoSEQ multiplex PCR, while TCRdb's copy carries only in-frame clones and drops some. The sample carries roughly 100,000 clones, roughly nine tenths recorded once. The specimen comprised peripheral blood, sampled after pregnancy. Receptors originate from a female donor with multiple sclerosis, enrolled in a pregnancy study.

The genes are TRBV4-2 and TRBJ2-3; 8 bases map to TRBD2. Trimming removed 4 bases from V and 4 bases from J; junction bases left unmatched: 4. The CDR3 is made up of 14 amino acids. Looked up from germline, CDR1 is LGHNA and CDR2 is YNFKEQ. For the CDR3, the DNA is TGTGCCAGCAGCCCGGGGGGGCCCCCAGATACGCAGTATTTT. Translating it yields CASSPGGPPDTQYF.

The J gene is TRBJ2-2, the V gene TRBV18; 14 bases fit TRBD2. Germline V gene lookup returns CDR1 KGHSH and CDR2 LQKENI. V was clipped by 3 bases and J by 1 base; unmatched bases: 7. The CDR3 spans 19 residues. The DNA of the CDR3 is TGTGCCAGCTCACCGATACCGGGGACTAGCGGGAGGAACACCGGGGAGCTGTTTTTT. Its protein is CASSPIPGTSGRNTGELFF.

The chain combines TRBV6-1 with TRBJ1-5; D is uncertain. The CDR3 is 16 residues long. The germline CDR1 and CDR2 sequences are MNHNS and SASEGT. Trimming shortened V by 0 bases and J by 0 bases, and 9 bases separated the two germline ends. This chain's CDR3 is CASSEAANLSNQPQHF. The CDR3, as DNA: TGTGCCAGCAGTGAAGCGGCCAATCTTAGCAATCAGCCCCAGCATTTT.

V gene TRBV30 combines with J gene TRBJ1-1; 9 positions agree with TRBD1. From germline, CDR1 is GTSNPN and CDR2 SVGIG (reference sequence). V lost 2 bases and J lost 7; bases outside the gene matches: 8. The CDR3 length is 14 residues. The DNA of the CDR3 is TGTGCCTGGAGTACAGGGGGCACCATCGGTGAAGCTTTCTTT. Encoded protein: CAWSTGGTIGEAFF.

The rearrangement joins TRBV4-2 to TRBJ2-2; TRBD2 matches at 10 bases. The CDR3 is made up of 16 amino acids. The junction had 8 bases not matched to a gene; V was cut back by 5 bases and J by 5 bases. The germline V gene has CDR1 LGHNA and CDR2 YNFKEQ. The chain's CDR3 is CASSWGAGGETGELFF. Written as DNA, the CDR3 is TGTGCCAGCAGCTGGGGAGCGGGAGGGGAAACCGGGGAGCTGTTTTTT.

The chain recombines TRBV5-1 with TRBJ2-3; a weak D match, TRBD1 (9 bases). Between the trimmed V and J ends, which lost 3 bases and 2 bases, there was a span of 22 bases. CDR1 is SGHRS and CDR2 is YFSETQ in the germline V gene. The CDR3 runs 18 residues. The CDR3 DNA is TGCGCCAGCAGCTCCACAGGGGGCCAGCGGGGGACCACAGATACGCAGTATTTT. Translated: CASSSTGGQRGTTDTQYF. The full variable domain, its missing parts supplied by reference TRBV5-1 and TRBJ2-3, is KAGVTQTPRYLIKTRGQQVTLSCSPISGHRSVSWYQQTPGQGLQFLFEYFSETQRNKGNFPGRFSGRQFSNSRSEMNVSTLELGDSALYLCASSSTGGQRGTTDTQYFGPGTRLTVL.

The rearrangement joins TRBV6-4 to TRBJ2-2; 10 nucleotides match TRBD2. CDR3 length: 17 residues. The V segment lost 3 bases and the J segment 7 bases; nucleotides outside the gene matches: 11. Germline loops: CDR1 MRHNA, CDR2 SNTAGT. The CDR3 protein is CASSDSGLAGDHGELFF. The CDR3 DNA is TGTGCCAGCAGTGATTCTGGGCTAGCGGGAGATCACGGGGAGCTGTTTTTT.

The CDR3 nucleotides read TGCGCCAGCAGCCAGCACCTAGCGGGGTCCTCCTACGAGCAGTACTTC. It yields the protein CASSQHLAGSSYEQYF. The gene calls are TRBV4-3 and TRBJ2-7; 9 bases fit TRBD2. This CDR3 is built from 16 residues. J gave up 0 bases and V 3 bases, and 6 bases lay outside the gene matches. Germline values: CDR1 LGHNA, CDR2 YSLEER.

The rearrangement uses TRBV28 and TRBJ2-7; 7 bases are shared with TRBD2. Trimming at V came to 6 bases and at J to 4 bases, leaving 12 bases not matched to a gene. Germline V lookup: CDR1 MDHEN, CDR2 SYDVKM. The length of the CDR3 is 15 residues. The CDR3 spells CASSTSGRGGYEQYF. Here the CDR3 DNA reads TGTGCCAGCAGCACTTCGGGGAGGGGAGGTTACGAGCAGTACTTC.

The V and J genes are TRBV19 and TRBJ2-5; TRBD2 matches at 8 bases. Looked up from germline, CDR1 is LNHDA and CDR2 is SQIVND (reference sequence). The CDR3 is 16 amino acids. Trimming cost V 6 bases and J 3 bases; bases outside gene matches: 12. The CDR3 reads CASSIHRTSREETQYF. The CDR3 nucleotides are TGTGCCAGTAGCATTCACCGGACTAGCCGAGAAGAGACCCAGTACTTC.

The V call is TRBV5-1, the J call TRBJ2-5, with TRBD2 identical over 13 bases. CDR3 size: 15 residues. V shed 4 bases, J shed 4 bases, and the junction held 4 bases outside the gene matches. The germline CDR1 and CDR2 sequences are SGHRS and YFSETQ. The CDR3 region has the DNA TGCGCCAGCAGCCGTGGACTAGCGGGAGTAGAGACCCAGTACTTC. Translating gives CASSRGLAGVETQYF. Full variable domain (missing parts from reference TRBV5-1 and TRBJ2-5): KAGVTQTPRYLIKTRGQQVTLSCSPISGHRSVSWYQQTPGQGLQFLFEYFSETQRNKGNFPGRFSGRQFSNSRSEMNVSTLELGDSALYLCASSRGLAGVETQYFGPGTRLLVL.

The CDR3: CASSQDKRSGGNQPQHF. The DNA for the CDR3 is TGCGCCAGCAGCCAAGATAAACGCAGTGGTGGCAATCAGCCCCAGCATTTT. The chain combines TRBV4-1 with TRBJ1-5; D is uncertain. Deletions cut 0 bases from V and 2 bases from J, with 14 bases between. The CDR3 sequence is 17 residues long. Germline V gene data show CDR1 as MGHRA and CDR2 as YSYEKL.

The chain joins TRBV5-1 to TRBJ2-5, with TRBD1 matching over 9 bases. V shed 4 bases and J 4 bases; nucleotides not matched to a gene: 5. Germline V gene lookup returns CDR1 SGHRS and CDR2 YFSETQ. CDR3 length equals 14 residues. CDR3 protein: CASSLGTGRETQYF. CDR3 nucleotide sequence: TGCGCCAGCAGCCTAGGGACAGGGCGAGAGACCCAGTACTTC. The full variable domain, its missing parts supplied by reference TRBV5-1 and TRBJ2-5, is KAGVTQTPRYLIKTRGQQVTLSCSPISGHRSVSWYQQTPGQGLQFLFEYFSETQRNKGNFPGRFSGRQFSNSRSEMNVSTLELGDSALYLCASSLGTGRETQYFGPGTRLLVL.

This clone showed up just once. This rearrangement joins TRBV7-2 to TRBJ1-2, with 8 bases that match TRBD1. The CDR3 length is 15 residues. CDR1 SGHTA and CDR2 FQGNSA come from the germline V gene. V lost 1 base, J lost 4 bases, and 5 bases stayed unmatched. The CDR3 nucleotides are TGTGCCAGCAGCTTAGAGGATCAGGGGGCCTATGGCTACACCTTC. Translated, it gives CASSLEDQGAYGYTF. Full variable domain (outside the CDR3, taken from reference TRBV7-2 and TRBJ1-2): GAGVSQSPSNKVTEKGKDVELRCDPISGHTALYWYRQSLGQGLEFLIYFQGNSAPDKSGLPSDRFSAERTGGSVSTLTIQRTQQEDSAVYLCASSLEDQGAYGYTFGSGTRLTVV.